This T cell receptor beta chain is from a study of shared T cell receptors in the human thymus. Regarding this clone: Mismatch with germline at one junction end may stem from a read error.

Sequencing used immunoSEQ multiplex PCR; TCRdb keeps in-frame clones, though not all of them. The sample records around 730,000 clones, roughly 85% being singletons. The CDR3 sequence is 11 residues long. The germline gives CDR1 LGHNT, CDR2 FRNRAP. The data were also submitted as part of a second study, on human thymus T cells. This second study says: Gene usage for V and J segments appeared biased in thymic and blood repertoires. Unrelated people showed highly overlapping thymic repertoires, related research reported.

The genes are TRBV12-5 and TRBJ1-3, with no clear D. Material for sequencing was thymocytes. This sequence was found in a girl under three years old with a congenital heart defect. CDR3 sequence: CASGLPRALNF. CDR3 bases: TGTGCTAGTGGTTTGCCCCGCGCCCTTAATTTT.